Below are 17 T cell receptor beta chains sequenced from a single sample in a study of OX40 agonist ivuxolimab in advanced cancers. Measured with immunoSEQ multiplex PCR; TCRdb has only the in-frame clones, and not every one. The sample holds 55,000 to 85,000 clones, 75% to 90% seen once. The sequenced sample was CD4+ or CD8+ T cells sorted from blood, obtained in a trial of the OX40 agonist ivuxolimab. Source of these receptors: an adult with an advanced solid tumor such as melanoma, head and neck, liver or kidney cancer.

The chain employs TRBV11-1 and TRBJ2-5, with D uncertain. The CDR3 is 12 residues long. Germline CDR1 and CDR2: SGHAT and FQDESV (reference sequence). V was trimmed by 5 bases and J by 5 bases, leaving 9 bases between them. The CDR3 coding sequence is TGTGCCAGCAGCCACCTTCAGGAGACCCAGTACTTC. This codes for CASSHLQETQYF.

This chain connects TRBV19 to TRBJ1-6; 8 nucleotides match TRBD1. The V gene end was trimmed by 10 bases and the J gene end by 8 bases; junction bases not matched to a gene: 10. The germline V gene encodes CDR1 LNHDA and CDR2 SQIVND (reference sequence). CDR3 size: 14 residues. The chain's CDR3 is CATTSGGTDSPLHF. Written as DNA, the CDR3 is TGTGCCACAACGTCAGGGGGCACGGATTCACCCCTCCACTTT.

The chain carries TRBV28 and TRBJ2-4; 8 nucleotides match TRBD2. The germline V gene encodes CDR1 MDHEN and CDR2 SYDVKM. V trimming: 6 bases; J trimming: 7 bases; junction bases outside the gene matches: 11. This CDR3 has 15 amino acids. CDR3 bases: TGTGCCAGCAGCTCCGTGGGCGGGGGGCGGAACATTCAGTACTTC. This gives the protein CASSSVGGGRNIQYF.

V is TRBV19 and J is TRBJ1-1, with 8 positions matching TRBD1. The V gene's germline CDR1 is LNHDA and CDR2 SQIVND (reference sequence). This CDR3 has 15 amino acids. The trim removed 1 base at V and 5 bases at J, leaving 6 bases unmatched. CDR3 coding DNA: TGTGCCAGTAGTATAGGACGACAGGGGACAACTGAAGCTTTCTTT. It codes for CASSIGRQGTTEAFF.

The CDR3: CASSVQGSETQYF. The CDR3 region has the DNA TGTGCCAGTAGTGTACAGGGGTCAGAGACCCAGTACTTC. The V and J genes are TRBV19 and TRBJ2-5; 7 bases agree with TRBD1. V gave up 5 bases and J gave up 4 bases; unmatched junction bases: 4. The germline CDR1 and CDR2 sequences are LNHDA and SQIVND (reference sequence). This CDR3 has 13 amino acids. The entire variable domain, with the rest obtained from reference TRBV19 and TRBJ2-5, is as follows: DGGITQSPKYLFRKEGQNVTLSCEQNLNHDAMYWYRQDPGQGLRLIYYSQIVNDFQKGDIAEGYSVSREKKESFPLTVTSAQKNPTAFYLCASSVQGSETQYFGPGTRLLVL.

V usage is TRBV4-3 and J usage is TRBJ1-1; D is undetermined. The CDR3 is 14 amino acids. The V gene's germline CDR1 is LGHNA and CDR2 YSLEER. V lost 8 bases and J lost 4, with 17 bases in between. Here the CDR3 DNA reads TGCGCCAGCGCGGTCCGGACCCTTGGCACTGAAGCTTTCTTT. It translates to CASAVRTLGTEAFF.

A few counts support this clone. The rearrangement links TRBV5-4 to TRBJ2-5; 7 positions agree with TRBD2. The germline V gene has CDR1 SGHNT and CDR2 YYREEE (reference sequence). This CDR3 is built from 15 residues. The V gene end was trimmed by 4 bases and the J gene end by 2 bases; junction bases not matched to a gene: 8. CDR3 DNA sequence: TGTGCCAGCAGCCTTCCCAGCGGGGAGCAAGAGACCCAGTACTTC. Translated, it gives CASSLPSGEQETQYF.

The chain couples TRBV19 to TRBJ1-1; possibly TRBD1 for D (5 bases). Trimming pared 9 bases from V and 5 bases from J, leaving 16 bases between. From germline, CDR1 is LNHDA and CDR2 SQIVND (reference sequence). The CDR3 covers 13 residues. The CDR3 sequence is CASGTGERTEAFF. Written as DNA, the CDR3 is TGTGCCAGCGGGACGGGAGAACGGACTGAAGCTTTCTTT.

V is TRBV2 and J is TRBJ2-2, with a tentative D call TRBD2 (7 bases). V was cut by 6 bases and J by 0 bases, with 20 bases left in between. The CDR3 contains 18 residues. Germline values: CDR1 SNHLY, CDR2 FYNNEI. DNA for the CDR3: TGTGCCAGCAGCCCCATGGGGGGGGGCTTAGCGAACACCGGGGAGCTGTTTTTT. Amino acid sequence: CASSPMGGGLANTGELFF.

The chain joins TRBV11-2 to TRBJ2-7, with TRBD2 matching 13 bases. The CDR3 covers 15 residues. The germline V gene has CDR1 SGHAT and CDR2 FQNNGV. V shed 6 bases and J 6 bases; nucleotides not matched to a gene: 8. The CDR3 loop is CASRPGLAGVREQYF. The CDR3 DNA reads TGTGCCAGCAGACCTGGACTAGCGGGGGTCCGCGAGCAGTACTTC.

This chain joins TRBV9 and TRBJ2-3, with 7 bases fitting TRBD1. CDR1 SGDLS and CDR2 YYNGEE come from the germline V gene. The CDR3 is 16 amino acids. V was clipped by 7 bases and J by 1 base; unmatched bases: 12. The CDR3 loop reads CASRGPGGVGTDTQYF. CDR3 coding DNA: TGTGCCAGCCGAGGACCAGGGGGTGTCGGCACAGATACGCAGTATTTT.

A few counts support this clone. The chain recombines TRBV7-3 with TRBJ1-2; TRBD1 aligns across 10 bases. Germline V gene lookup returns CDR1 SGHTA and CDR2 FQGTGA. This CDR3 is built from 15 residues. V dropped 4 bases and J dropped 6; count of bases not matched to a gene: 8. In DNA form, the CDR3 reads TGTGCCAGCAGCTCCCACTCGGACAGGGGGGATGGCTACACCTTC. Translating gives CASSSHSDRGDGYTF.

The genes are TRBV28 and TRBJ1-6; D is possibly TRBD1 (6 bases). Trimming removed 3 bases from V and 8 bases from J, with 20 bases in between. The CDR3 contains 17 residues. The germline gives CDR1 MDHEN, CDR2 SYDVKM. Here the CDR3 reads CASSFWGRRQDHSPLHF. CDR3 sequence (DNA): TGTGCCAGCAGTTTTTGGGGGAGGAGACAGGACCATTCACCCCTCCACTTT.

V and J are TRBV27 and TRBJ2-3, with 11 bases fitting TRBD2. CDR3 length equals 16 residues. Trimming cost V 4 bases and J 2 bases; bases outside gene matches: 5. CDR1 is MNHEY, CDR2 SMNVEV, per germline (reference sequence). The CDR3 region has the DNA TGTGCCAGCAGTTACGGACTAGCGGGCGACACAGATACGCAGTATTTT. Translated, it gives CASSYGLAGDTDTQYF.

As DNA, the CDR3 is TGTGCCAGCAGTTACCTAGTTGGGGGTAGCGGGGAGCTGTTTTTT. Amino acid sequence: CASSYLVGGSGELFF. The chain links TRBV6-5 to TRBJ2-2, with D perhaps TRBD1 or TRBD2 (5 bases each). V dropped 2 bases and J dropped 7 bases, with 14 bases sitting between them. The germline gives CDR1 MNHEY, CDR2 SVGAGI. The CDR3 is 15 residues long.

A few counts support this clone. The CDR3 here is CASSQEQVTGGGDSPLHF. The CDR3 region has the DNA TGCGCCAGCAGCCAAGAACAAGTTACAGGGGGCGGTGATTCACCCCTCCACTTT. The rearrangement links TRBV4-1 to TRBJ1-6, with 9 positions matching TRBD1. CDR3 length equals 18 residues. Germline V gene sequence: CDR1 MGHRA, CDR2 YSYEKL. J was trimmed by 8 bases and V by 0 bases; bases with no gene match: 11.

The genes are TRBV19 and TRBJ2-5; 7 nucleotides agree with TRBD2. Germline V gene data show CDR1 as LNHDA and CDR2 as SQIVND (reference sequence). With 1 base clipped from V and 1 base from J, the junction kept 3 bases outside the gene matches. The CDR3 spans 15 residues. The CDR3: CASSIGWGGQETQYF. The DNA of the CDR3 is TGTGCCAGTAGTATAGGTTGGGGGGGCCAAGAGACCCAGTACTTC.